One and the same sample provided the 27 T cell receptor beta chains below, sequenced in a study of blood T cell repertoires in COVID-19. TCRdb keeps only in-frame clones here, not all; method: immunoSEQ multiplex PCR. This sample has tens of thousands of clones, with 60% to 75% found just once. The specimen sequenced was peripheral blood. The receptors originated from a woman over 75 with acute or convalescent COVID-19.

This sequence joins TRBV11-2 and TRBJ2-2; TRBD2 matches at 8 bases. The ends lost 3 bases at V and 0 bases at J; junction bases unmatched: 9. This CDR3 spans 18 amino acids. CDR1 is SGHAT, CDR2 FQNNGV, per germline. CDR3 sequence (DNA): TGTGCCAGCAGCTTGAGACTAGCGTATTTCGCGAACACCGGGGAGCTGTTTTTT. This encodes CASSLRLAYFANTGELFF.

This clone has just a few counts. The rearrangement joins TRBV4-3 to TRBJ2-1; 11 nucleotides match TRBD2. The CDR3 length is 16 residues. Germline lookup yields CDR1 LGHNA and CDR2 YSLEER. V dropped 1 base and J dropped 6; count of bases not matched to a gene: 5. CDR3: CASSQVSGRALNEQFF. The CDR3 bases are TGCGCCAGCAGCCAAGTTAGCGGGAGGGCCCTCAATGAGCAGTTCTTC.

The chain is built from TRBV7-9 and TRBJ2-3; D is undetermined. Germline V gene sequence: CDR1 SEHNR, CDR2 FQNEAQ (reference sequence). The CDR3 extends over 16 amino acids. Trimming cost V 2 bases and J 0 bases, with 12 bases left between them. The CDR3, as DNA: TGTGCCAGCAGCTTATCTGGCAGTCCTAGCACAGATACGCAGTATTTT. As protein: CASSLSGSPSTDTQYF.

This clone was detected only once. The gene calls are TRBV11-2 and TRBJ1-2; 7 bases agree with TRBD1. Germline lookup yields CDR1 SGHAT and CDR2 FQNNGV. The CDR3 totals 12 residues. The J segment lost 7 bases and the V segment lost 5 bases, leaving 4 bases of the junction unmatched. As DNA, the CDR3 is TGTGCCAGCAGCCCCACAGGGGCTGGCTACACCTTC. This codes for CASSPTGAGYTF. The full variable domain, with the rest looked up from reference TRBV11-2 and TRBJ1-2, is EAGVAQSPRYKIIEKRQSVAFWCNPISGHATLYWYQQILGQGPKLLIQFQNNGVVDDSQLPKDRFSAERLKGVDSTLKIQPAKLEDSAVYLCASSPTGAGYTFGSGTRLTVV.

The V and J genes are TRBV5-1 and TRBJ2-7; 9 bases fit TRBD1. The germline CDR1 and CDR2 sequences are SGHRS and YFSETQ. This CDR3 has 14 residues. After removal of 4 bases from V and 6 bases from J, the junction contained 8 bases not matched to a gene. CDR3 DNA: TGCGCCAGCAGCCCCCGGACAGGGGAGGCCGAGCAGTACTTC. Its translation is CASSPRTGEAEQYF.

This chain joins TRBV6-2 or TRBV6-3 and TRBJ2-7; 11 bases are a match to TRBD2. This CDR3 has 14 residues. V lost 5 bases to trimming and J lost 5 bases; unmatched junction nucleotides: 5. From germline, CDR1 is MNHEY and CDR2 SVGEGT. The CDR3 here is CASSTSGSVNEQYF. In DNA, the CDR3 is TGTGCCAGCAGTACTAGCGGGAGTGTCAACGAGCAGTACTTC.

The V gene is TRBV7-2, the J gene TRBJ2-3, with TRBD2 matching over 10 bases. The length of the CDR3 is 16 residues. J was trimmed by 2 bases and V by 5 bases; bases with no gene match: 7. CDR1 and CDR2 from the germline V gene are SGHTA and FQGNSA. CDR3 in DNA: TGTGCCAGCAGCCCACAAGCGGGAGGGTACACAGATACGCAGTATTTT. It yields the protein CASSPQAGGYTDTQYF.

This clone was recorded a few times. The chain employs TRBV7-2 and TRBJ2-7; a possible D gene is TRBD2 (6 bases). The CDR3 totals 15 residues. V lost 4 bases and J 0 bases, leaving 13 bases between the germline ends. Germline V gene sequence: CDR1 SGHTA, CDR2 FQGNSA. Here the CDR3 DNA reads TGTGCCAGCAGCTCACGAGAGGGAGGCTCCTACGAGCAGTACTTC. It codes for CASSSREGGSYEQYF.

This sequence joins TRBV6-5 and TRBJ2-1, with 12 bases that match TRBD2. Trimming took 7 bases from V and 8 from J; bases not matched to a gene: 9. The germline gives CDR1 MNHEY, CDR2 SVGAGI. The CDR3 extends over 15 amino acids. The CDR3: CASMLAGGPFDEQFF. The CDR3 DNA sequence: TGTGCCAGCATGCTAGCGGGAGGGCCTTTCGATGAGCAGTTCTTC.

J is TRBJ1-1 and V is TRBV4-2; D may be TRBD1 (5 bases). The CDR3 spans 15 residues. Trimming pared 2 bases from V and 1 base from J, leaving 11 bases between. Germline V lookup: CDR1 LGHNA, CDR2 YNFKEQ. CDR3 in amino acids: CASSQRGYENTEAFF. In DNA form, the CDR3 reads TGTGCCAGCAGCCAAAGGGGATACGAGAACACTGAAGCTTTCTTT.

The gene calls are TRBV9 and TRBJ2-5, with 10 positions matching TRBD2. CDR1 is SGDLS, CDR2 YYNGEE, per germline. The junction had 7 bases not matched to a gene; V was cut back by 0 bases and J by 5 bases. This CDR3 spans 16 amino acids. Here the CDR3 reads CASSVGASGSFETQYF. CDR3 in DNA: TGTGCCAGCAGCGTAGGTGCTAGCGGGAGCTTTGAGACCCAGTACTTC.

V is TRBV11-2 and J is TRBJ1-1; D is uncertain. Germline V lookup: CDR1 SGHAT, CDR2 FQNNGV. Trimming took 2 bases from V and 5 from J, leaving 6 bases between them. The CDR3 has 12 residues. The CDR3 DNA is TGTGCCAGCAGCTTAAGAGTTACTGAAGCTTTCTTT. This sequence encodes CASSLRVTEAFF.

This clone was observed once. This chain links TRBV24-1 with TRBJ2-1; 14 bases line up with TRBD2. The CDR3 has 16 amino acids. CDR1 KGHDR and CDR2 SFDVKD come from the germline V gene. The ends lost 3 bases at V and 7 bases at J; junction bases unmatched: 4. CDR3 loop: CATSDTTSGRANEQFF. The CDR3 DNA sequence: TGTGCCACCAGTGATACGACTAGCGGGAGGGCTAATGAGCAGTTCTTC.

As DNA, the CDR3 is TGTGCCGTGAGGAGCTCCTACAATGAGCAGTTCTTC. Translating gives CAVRSSYNEQFF. V gene TRBV6-5 combines with J gene TRBJ2-1, with no clear D. V lost 11 bases, J lost 0 bases, and 8 bases lay in between. Germline CDR1 MNHEY, CDR2 SVGAGI. CDR3 size: 12 residues.

The chain is built from TRBV19 and TRBJ2-5; the match to TRBD2 covers 12 bases. This CDR3 contains 16 residues. The ends lost 6 bases at V and 7 bases at J; junction bases unmatched: 12. Germline CDR1 reads LNHDA; CDR2 reads SQIVND (reference sequence). DNA of the CDR3: TGTGCCAGTAGCCCTAGGACTAGCGGGAACACGCGGACCCAGTACTTC. Protein product: CASSPRTSGNTRTQYF.

V gene TRBV9 combines with J gene TRBJ2-2; 13 positions match TRBD2. The CDR3 length is 17 residues. Germline CDR1 reads SGDLS; CDR2 reads YYNGEE. Trimming took 3 bases from V and 2 from J; bases not matched to a gene: 4. The CDR3 spells CASSELGLAGNTGELFF. CDR3 nucleotides: TGTGCCAGCAGCGAACTGGGACTAGCGGGAAACACCGGGGAGCTGTTTTTT.

This chain uses TRBV4-3 with TRBJ2-3, with 7 bases lining up with TRBD2. CDR1 is LGHNA, CDR2 YSLEER, per germline. Losses at the gene ends were 0 bases for V and 8 bases for J; bases not matched to a gene: 8. This CDR3 is built from 15 residues. The CDR3 nucleotides read TGCGCCAGCAGCCAAGAGAGTAGCGGGCCGGGTACGCAGTATTTT. Residues: CASSQESSGPGTQYF.

V gene TRBV7-8 combines with J gene TRBJ2-3; 13 nucleotides line up with TRBD2. J was trimmed by 2 bases and V by 5 bases; bases with no gene match: 4. This CDR3 has 16 residues. CDR1 and CDR2 from the germline V gene are SGHVS and FQNEAQ. The CDR3 coding sequence is TGTGCCAGCAGCGTGGGACTAGCGGGATACACAGATACGCAGTATTTT. Its translation is CASSVGLAGYTDTQYF.

The chain carries TRBV5-1 and TRBJ2-2; 7 nucleotides agree with TRBD2. This CDR3 has 17 amino acids. CDR1 and CDR2 from the germline V gene are SGHRS and YFSETQ. Trimming took 3 bases from V and 10 from J; bases not matched to a gene: 18. The CDR3 DNA follows: TGCGCCAGCAGCTACACCACCCCTAAAGCGGGATATGAGGAGCTGTTTTTT. It codes for CASSYTTPKAGYEELFF. The entire variable domain, with the rest obtained from reference TRBV5-1 and TRBJ2-2, is as follows: KAGVTQTPRYLIKTRGQQVTLSCSPISGHRSVSWYQQTPGQGLQFLFEYFSETQRNKGNFPGRFSGRQFSNSRSEMNVSTLELGDSALYLCASSYTTPKAGYEELFFGEGSRLTVL.

The rearrangement uses TRBV19 and TRBJ1-2, with 10 positions matching TRBD1. Looked up from germline, CDR1 is LNHDA and CDR2 is SQIVND (reference sequence). V lost 3 bases and J lost 1; bases outside the gene matches: 8. This CDR3 contains 17 residues. The CDR3 sequence is CASSIRTGGNFNYGYTF. In DNA, the CDR3 is TGTGCCAGTAGTATCCGGACAGGGGGTAACTTTAACTATGGCTACACCTTC. Together with reference TRBV19 and TRBJ1-2, the CDR3 gives the full variable domain: DGGITQSPKYLFRKEGQNVTLSCEQNLNHDAMYWYRQDPGQGLRLIYYSQIVNDFQKGDIAEGYSVSREKKESFPLTVTSAQKNPTAFYLCASSIRTGGNFNYGYTFGSGTRLTVV.

This clone was detected a few times. The rearrangement joins TRBV6-5 to TRBJ2-7; 7 nucleotides align to TRBD2. The CDR3 extends over 15 amino acids. CDR1 is MNHEY, CDR2 SVGAGI, per germline. The trim removed 5 bases at V and 2 bases at J, leaving 9 bases unmatched. For the CDR3, the DNA is TGTGCCAGCAGTCCCGGTGGGGGGGTCCCCTACGAGCAGTACTTC. It yields the protein CASSPGGGVPYEQYF.

The gene calls are TRBV5-8 and TRBJ2-7; 7 nucleotides align to TRBD1. Unmatched junction bases numbered 14, after V lost 1 base and J lost 13 bases. CDR1 is SGHTS, CDR2 YDEGEE, per germline. This CDR3 has 14 residues. CDR3 region: CASSLWQGVALPYF. The CDR3 nucleotides are TGTGCCAGCAGCTTGTGGCAGGGGGTCGCCCTGCCCTACTTC. Filled out from reference TRBV5-8 and TRBJ2-7, the complete variable domain reads EAGVTQSPTHLIKTRGQQATLRCSPISGHTSVYWYQQALGLGLQFLLWYDEGEERNRGNFPPRFSGRQFPNYSSELNVNALELEDSALYLCASSLWQGVALPYFGPGTRLTVT.

The genes are TRBV11-2 and TRBJ2-5, with 8 positions matching TRBD1. J lost 1 base, V lost 2 bases, and 3 bases had no gene match. This CDR3 has 15 amino acids. From germline, CDR1 is SGHAT and CDR2 FQNNGV. The CDR3, as DNA: TGTGCCAGCAGCTTACTGACAGGGGTCCAAGAGACCCAGTACTTC. This encodes CASSLLTGVQETQYF.

V and J are TRBV5-1 and TRBJ1-1, with D hard to call. This CDR3 region has 13 residues. CDR1 and CDR2 from the germline V gene are SGHRS and YFSETQ. V lost 4 bases to trimming and J lost 1 base, with 8 bases between them. The CDR3 region is CASSQSGNTEAFF. The CDR3 DNA reads TGCGCCAGCAGCCAGTCGGGGAACACTGAAGCTTTCTTT.

The chain joins TRBV11-2 to TRBJ1-2; 8 nucleotides match TRBD1. The CDR3 totals 15 residues. Germline V lookup: CDR1 SGHAT, CDR2 FQNNGV. V was pared by 1 base and J by 8 bases, with 9 bases of the junction left unmatched. The CDR3 DNA reads TGTGCCAGCAGCTTAGGAGACAGGGGTATCGGGGGCTACACCTTC. As protein: CASSLGDRGIGGYTF.

This rearrangement joins TRBV7-3 to TRBJ2-2, with D unresolved. V gave up 5 bases and J gave up 4 bases, with 11 bases separating them. The CDR3 runs to 14 residues. Germline V gene lookup returns CDR1 SGHTA and CDR2 FQGTGA. Here the CDR3 reads CASSPQSATGELFF. The CDR3 coding sequence is TGTGCCAGCAGCCCCCAGTCCGCCACCGGGGAGCTGTTTTTT.

This clone was observed a few times. CDR3 loop: CASSKFPPSSGPNNEQFF. In nucleotides, the CDR3 is TGTGCCAGCAGCAAATTCCCCCCGAGTTCAGGGCCCAACAATGAGCAGTTCTTC. This chain joins TRBV21-1 and TRBJ2-1; the D call of TRBD1 is as the table states it, not checked on the DNA. TRBV21-1 is classified as a pseudogene. The CDR3 covers 18 residues.